One and the same sample provided the 31 T cell receptor beta chains below, sequenced in a study of blood T cell repertoires in COVID-19. Measured with immunoSEQ multiplex PCR; TCRdb has only the in-frame clones, and not every one. The sample carries 100,000 to 150,000 clones, 84% recorded once. Sequenced sample: peripheral blood. The receptors derive from a woman in her 30s who had recovered from COVID-19.

The chain has TRBV7-2 and TRBJ2-1, with D hard to call. Between the trimmed V and J ends, which lost 3 bases and 9 bases, there was a span of 12 bases. The CDR3 is 13 amino acids. CDR1 is SGHTA and CDR2 is FQGNSA in the germline V gene. DNA of the CDR3: TGTGCCAGCAGCTTCGAGAGAGGTTTTGAGCAGTTCTTC. Protein: CASSFERGFEQFF.

The chain couples TRBV6-2 or TRBV6-3 to TRBJ2-7, with 10 bases matching TRBD2. The junction had 4 bases not matched to a gene; V was cut back by 0 bases and J by 2 bases. The length of the CDR3 is 16 residues. Germline assignment: CDR1 MNHEY and CDR2 SVGEGT. The CDR3, as DNA: TGTGCCAGCAGTTACTCGAGGACTAGCGGCACCTACGAGCAGTACTTC. This codes for CASSYSRTSGTYEQYF.

The V gene is TRBV10-3, the J gene TRBJ1-5; a possible D gene is TRBD1 (5 bases). Germline V gene data show CDR1 as ENHRY and CDR2 as SYGVKD. This CDR3 has 14 residues. V was shortened by 2 bases and J by 7 bases, with 12 bases between the two germline ends. The CDR3 spells CAISERRGSQPQHF. The CDR3, as DNA: TGTGCCATCAGTGAGAGGAGGGGAAGCCAGCCCCAGCATTTT.

The chain carries TRBV12-3 or TRBV12-4 and TRBJ1-1; possibly TRBD1 for D (6 bases). CDR3 length: 11 amino acids. Trimming took off 6 bases at V and 4 bases at J, with 6 bases between the two ends. CDR3 residues: CASSRGTEAFF. CDR3 in DNA: TGTGCCAGCAGCAGGGGCACTGAAGCTTTCTTT.

The chain uses TRBV5-1 and TRBJ1-1; D gene uncertain. The CDR3 is 15 residues long. The germline V gene encodes CDR1 SGHRS and CDR2 YFSETQ. Trimming removed 0 bases at V and 0 bases at J, with 9 bases between. The CDR3 loop is CASSLDVAVNTEAFF. The CDR3, as DNA: TGCGCCAGCAGCTTGGACGTGGCAGTGAACACTGAAGCTTTCTTT.

The V gene is TRBV18, the J gene TRBJ2-1; 10 bases are shared with TRBD2. The germline V gene has CDR1 KGHSH and CDR2 LQKENI. The CDR3 runs to 15 residues. Losses at the gene ends were 2 bases for V and 10 bases for J; bases not matched to a gene: 8. In nucleotides, the CDR3 is TGTGCCAGCTCACCAGGGCTAGCGGGAGTTTGGGAGCAGTTCTTC. Translation gives CASSPGLAGVWEQFF.

The gene calls are TRBV7-9 and TRBJ1-3; D is ambiguous. Germline-derived CDR1 and CDR2 are SEHNR and FQNEAQ (reference sequence). The CDR3 runs 15 residues. Trimming stripped 4 bases from V and 3 bases from J, with 13 bases between. The CDR3 is CASSSGLTGGNTIYF. DNA for the CDR3: TGTGCCAGCAGCTCCGGTCTCACGGGTGGAAACACCATATATTTT.

This clone appeared once. The genes are TRBV7-2 and TRBJ2-1; 7 nucleotides align to TRBD2. This CDR3 is built from 16 residues. Losses at the gene ends were 1 base for V and 2 bases for J; bases not matched to a gene: 5. Germline CDR1 SGHTA, CDR2 FQGNSA. The CDR3 spells CASSLVGGRAYNEQFF. The CDR3 coding sequence is TGTGCCAGCAGCTTAGTAGGAGGGAGGGCCTACAATGAGCAGTTCTTC.

The CDR3 DNA is TGTGCCAGCCGTGGACAGGGGGACACTGAAGCTTTCTTT. Protein sequence: CASRGQGDTEAFF. The chain has TRBV7-9 and TRBJ1-1, with TRBD1 matching 10 bases. The V and J ends lost 8 bases and 3 bases, in that order; junction bases with no gene match: 3. The CDR3 consists of 13 residues. The germline gives CDR1 SEHNR, CDR2 FQNEAQ (reference sequence).

The V gene is TRBV6-1, the J gene TRBJ2-3, with D maybe TRBD2 (6 bases). V lost 2 bases, J lost 4 bases, and 22 bases lay in between. The CDR3 totals 18 residues. Germline V gives CDR1 MNHNS, CDR2 SASEGT. This chain's CDR3 is CASSEYFMGGTSADTQYF. The CDR3 region has the DNA TGTGCCAGCAGTGAATATTTTATGGGCGGGACTTCGGCAGATACGCAGTATTTT.

The chain combines TRBV7-8 with TRBJ1-5; 7 bases map to TRBD1. Germline V gene lookup returns CDR1 SGHVS and CDR2 FQNEAQ. Trimming cost V 5 bases and J 1 base; bases outside gene matches: 2. The CDR3 contains 14 residues. The CDR3 protein is CASSMDRSNQPQHF. CDR3 DNA sequence: TGTGCCAGCAGCATGGACAGGAGCAATCAGCCCCAGCATTTT.

V gene TRBV5-1 combines with J gene TRBJ2-5; D is unresolved. The CDR3 length is 13 residues. Germline lookup yields CDR1 SGHRS and CDR2 YFSETQ. Trimming took off 4 bases at V and 4 bases at J, with 11 bases between the two ends. CDR3 region: CASSERRGETQYF. The CDR3, as DNA: TGCGCCAGCAGCGAGCGACGAGGAGAGACCCAGTACTTC.

This clone has just one count. The rearrangement links TRBV9 to TRBJ2-5; TRBD2 matches at 11 bases. Per the germline V gene, CDR1 is SGDLS and CDR2 is YYNGEE. V gave up 0 bases and J gave up 5 bases; unmatched junction bases: 3. The CDR3 extends over 15 amino acids. The CDR3 sequence is CASSVGSSGGETQYF. The DNA for the CDR3 is TGTGCCAGCAGCGTAGGGTCTAGCGGGGGGGAGACCCAGTACTTC.

V and J are TRBV9 and TRBJ2-2; 8 bases are a match to TRBD2. Germline-derived CDR1 and CDR2 are SGDLS and YYNGEE. CDR3 length: 18 amino acids. After removal of 0 bases from V and 2 bases from J, the junction contained 9 bases not matched to a gene. The CDR3 region has the DNA TGTGCCAGCAGCGTAGCTCCAGCGGGAGAAGTAAACACCGGGGAGCTGTTTTTT. Translation gives CASSVAPAGEVNTGELFF.

V is TRBV10-3 and J is TRBJ2-3; 8 nucleotides align to TRBD1. V lost 2 bases to trimming and J lost 0 bases; unmatched junction nucleotides: 1. From germline, CDR1 is ENHRY and CDR2 SYGVKD. This CDR3 comprises 15 residues. Here the CDR3 DNA reads TGTGCCATCAGTGAGAGGACAGGGAGCACAGATACGCAGTATTTT. This sequence encodes CAISERTGSTDTQYF.

This chain joins TRBV5-6 and TRBJ1-1; D might be TRBD1 (5 bases). Trimming cost V 4 bases and J 0 bases, with 16 bases left between them. This CDR3 comprises 16 residues. Germline V gene data show CDR1 as SGHDT and CDR2 as YYEEEE. CDR3 nucleotides: TGTGCCAGCAGCGCCCCAGGGATGAACTTGAACACTGAAGCTTTCTTT. This sequence encodes CASSAPGMNLNTEAFF.

This CDR3 reads CASSSTSQSIEQFF. CDR3 DNA sequence: TGTGCCAGCAGCTCCACTAGTCAGTCGATTGAGCAGTTCTTC. J is TRBJ2-1 and V is TRBV11-2; the D gene is possibly TRBD2 (5 bases). Germline V gives CDR1 SGHAT, CDR2 FQNNGV. This CDR3 spans 14 amino acids. V was shortened by 4 bases and J by 9 bases, with 16 bases between the two germline ends.

The V gene is TRBV5-1, the J gene TRBJ1-1; TRBD1 might be the D (5 bases). Trimming cost V 0 bases and J 5 bases, with 11 bases left between them. Per germline, CDR1 SGHRS and CDR2 YFSETQ. The CDR3 covers 14 residues. The CDR3 reads CASSLGQRLTEAFF. The CDR3 nucleotides are TGCGCCAGCAGCTTGGGACAGAGGCTAACTGAAGCTTTCTTT.

V and J are TRBV2 and TRBJ1-1; TRBD1 agrees at 8 bases. The CDR3 is 13 residues long. Germline loops: CDR1 SNHLY, CDR2 FYNNEI. V dropped 8 bases and J dropped 3; count of bases not matched to a gene: 5. CDR3 amino acids: CASGGQGYTEAFF. The CDR3 bases are TGTGCCAGCGGTGGACAGGGATACACTGAAGCTTTCTTT.

The chain recombines TRBV5-6 with TRBJ2-1; no clear D gene. V lost 3 bases and J lost 6, with 7 bases in between. The CDR3 is 12 amino acids. The germline gives CDR1 SGHDT, CDR2 YYEEEE. The DNA for the CDR3 is TGTGCCAGCAGCTCGTCCCCCAATGAGCAGTTCTTC. This translates into CASSSSPNEQFF.

The rearrangement uses TRBV28 and TRBJ1-3, with a weak D call TRBD1 (5 bases). The CDR3 spans 14 residues. Germline CDR1 and CDR2: MDHEN and SYDVKM. V shed 4 bases and J shed 8 bases, with 15 bases lying between them. The CDR3 reads CASSSQGRRDTIYF. Here the CDR3 DNA reads TGTGCCAGCAGTTCCCAGGGAAGAAGGGACACCATATATTTT.

V and J are TRBV6-5 and TRBJ1-5; tentative D call: TRBD1 (5 bases). Trimming cost V 2 bases and J 2 bases, with 10 bases left between them. Germline CDR1 and CDR2: MNHEY and SVGAGI. This CDR3 contains 15 residues. The CDR3 nucleotides read TGTGCCAGCAGTTACAAGGGGCAGGGCAATCAGCCCCAGCATTTT. Translated: CASSYKGQGNQPQHF.

This chain links TRBV14 with TRBJ2-1; 9 nucleotides align to TRBD2. The CDR3 has 14 residues. Germline values: CDR1 SGHDN, CDR2 FVKESK. Trimming at V came to 4 bases and at J to 2 bases, leaving 0 bases not matched to a gene. CDR3 nucleotide sequence: TGTGCCAGCAGCCTAGCGGGGGCCTACAATGAGCAGTTCTTC. Translated: CASSLAGAYNEQFF.

This chain joins TRBV2 and TRBJ2-3; 8 positions match TRBD2. Trimming took 6 bases from V and 1 from J; bases not matched to a gene: 6. This CDR3 has 15 residues. Germline-derived CDR1 and CDR2 are SNHLY and FYNNEI. The CDR3 nucleotides are TGTGCCAGCAGGATTAGCGGGGACGGCACAGATACGCAGTATTTT. This translates into CASRISGDGTDTQYF.

The V call is TRBV29-1, the J call TRBJ2-3; possible D gene TRBD2, 5 bases. The CDR3 sequence is 14 residues long. CDR1 is SQVTM and CDR2 is ANQGSEA in the germline V gene. Deletions cut 3 bases from V and 2 bases from J, with 12 bases between. CDR3 protein: CSVDLAQPTDTQYF. In DNA, the CDR3 is TGCAGCGTTGACCTAGCCCAGCCCACAGATACGCAGTATTTT.

Only one count was recorded for this clone. The chain couples TRBV5-1 to TRBJ2-1; D call uncertain. The CDR3 consists of 15 residues. V lost 0 bases, J lost 0 bases, and 7 bases lay in between. From germline, CDR1 is SGHRS and CDR2 YFSETQ. DNA for the CDR3: TGCGCCAGCAGCTTGGACAGAGTCTCCTACAATGAGCAGTTCTTC. Translation: CASSLDRVSYNEQFF.

This chain joins TRBV11-2 and TRBJ1-5, with TRBD1 matching over 8 bases. Germline V lookup: CDR1 SGHAT, CDR2 FQNNGV. V was pared by 3 bases and J by 5 bases, with 3 bases of the junction left unmatched. This CDR3 has 14 amino acids. CDR3: CASSFAGGDQPQHF. In DNA form, the CDR3 reads TGTGCCAGCAGCTTTGCAGGGGGCGATCAGCCCCAGCATTTT.

This sequence joins TRBV5-1 and TRBJ1-1; D is perhaps TRBD1 (5 bases). Trimming took 0 bases from V and 6 from J, leaving 12 bases between them. Germline-derived CDR1 and CDR2 are SGHRS and YFSETQ. The CDR3 spans 14 residues. The CDR3 DNA reads as TGCGCCAGCAGCTTGGGCGGGACCGGACCTGAAGCTTTCTTT. Protein product: CASSLGGTGPEAFF.

This clone was observed a handful of times. One end of the junction varies from germline; a read error may be responsible. V is TRBV3-1 (or the pseudogene TRBV3-2) and J is TRBJ1-6; D unresolved. The germline gives CDR1 LGHDT, CDR2 YNNKEL (reference sequence). This CDR3 spans 12 amino acids. This CDR3 reads CASSQLASALHF. The CDR3 coding sequence is TGTGCCAGCAGCCAACTTGCTTCAGCCCTCCACTTT.

V usage is TRBV5-1 and J usage is TRBJ2-7; D may be TRBD2 (6 bases). The CDR3 is 14 amino acids. Between the trimmed V and J ends, which lost 4 bases and 6 bases, there was a span of 17 bases. Germline-derived CDR1 and CDR2 are SGHRS and YFSETQ. DNA of the CDR3: TGCGCCAGCAGCCCCGGAGGCGACGGGGGCGAGCAGTACTTC. It is translated as CASSPGGDGGEQYF.

The chain uses TRBV5-1 and TRBJ1-2, with D possibly matching TRBD1 (6 bases). Trimming cost V 2 bases and J 7 bases, with 24 bases left between them. Per the germline V gene, CDR1 is SGHRS and CDR2 is YFSETQ. This CDR3 is 17 amino acids long. The CDR3 is CASSFGDTGNPSPGYTF. CDR3 bases: TGCGCCAGCAGCTTCGGTGATACAGGGAACCCATCGCCTGGCTACACCTTC. Looking up the rest from reference TRBV5-1 and TRBJ1-2 gives the full variable domain: KAGVTQTPRYLIKTRGQQVTLSCSPISGHRSVSWYQQTPGQGLQFLFEYFSETQRNKGNFPGRFSGRQFSNSRSEMNVSTLELGDSALYLCASSFGDTGNPSPGYTFGSGTRLTVV.